These 30 T cell receptor beta chains were sequenced from one sample in a study of blood T cells in healthy people across ages. The authors ran a second PCR of about 7 to 11 cycles using a sample-barcoded 5' primer and a J-beta primer mix. TCRdb called the 5' RACE reads again in MiXCR, with one record for every CDR3 protein. Of 710,000 or so distinct CDR3 sequences in the sample, roughly 32% are singletons; the top ten hold 15%. The sequencing input was blood. These receptors were taken from an elderly woman in good health.

In its sample, this clonotype was seen many times. V gene TRBV7-9 combines with J gene TRBJ2-3, with 8 bases identical to TRBD1. The J segment lost 0 bases and the V segment lost 5 bases, leaving 7 bases of the junction unmatched. CDR1 SEHNR and CDR2 FQNEAQ come from the germline V gene (reference sequence). The CDR3 has 16 residues. This CDR3 reads CASSAGTGVSTDTQYF. CDR3 DNA: TGTGCCAGCAGCGCGGGGACAGGCGTGAGCACAGATACGCAGTATTTT.

As to this clonotype: A much bigger clone sits one base away, suggesting this may be a read error. The rearrangement links TRBV20-1 to TRBJ1-1; possibly TRBD1 for D (6 bases). The CDR3 consists of 11 residues. In germline, CDR1 is DFQATT, CDR2 SNEGSKA (reference sequence). Trimming took off 5 bases at V and 12 bases at J, with 16 bases between the two ends. CDR3 coding DNA: TGCAGTGCTGAGGACAGCCCGTACCCTTTCTTT. Protein: CSAEDSPYPFF.

There are a few counts of this clonotype. V gene TRBV9 combines with J gene TRBJ2-2, with a tentative D call TRBD2 (7 bases). The CDR3 is 17 amino acids. Trimming cost V 0 bases and J 4 bases, with 16 bases left between them. CDR1 is SGDLS, CDR2 YYNGEE, per germline. For the CDR3, the DNA is TGTGCCAGCAGCGTAGGGAACGGGGGGCGGGGCACCGGGGAGCTGTTTTTT. It encodes CASSVGNGGRGTGELFF.

The chain employs TRBV20-1 and TRBJ2-7; D tentatively fits TRBD1 or TRBD2 (5 bases each). CDR1 is DFQATT, CDR2 SNEGSKA, per germline (reference sequence). V lost 6 bases and J lost 4, with 19 bases in between. The CDR3 contains 14 residues. The CDR3 sequence: CSADPGTGIYEQYF. The CDR3 nucleotides are TGCAGTGCGGACCCCGGGACGGGAATTTACGAGCAGTACTTC.

This clonotype was observed at least ten times. The chain couples TRBV30 to TRBJ2-1; D ambiguous. Germline V CDR1 and CDR2: GTSNPN, SVGIG (reference sequence). This CDR3 comprises 16 residues. Trimming cost V 2 bases and J 8 bases, with 22 bases left between them. CDR3: CAWSPYIDRDVDEQFF. CDR3 DNA sequence: TGTGCCTGGAGTCCCTATATCGACCGAGACGTTGATGAGCAGTTCTTC.

Concerning this clonotype: At one of its ends the junction is not consistent with the germline gene, which may arise from a read error. As DNA, the CDR3 is TGCGCCAGCAGCTCAGCAGGGGCCTACAATAAGCAGTTCTTC. It is translated as CASSSAGAYNKQFF. The genes are TRBV5-1 and TRBJ2-1; tentatively, D is TRBD1 (6 bases). Germline values: CDR1 SGHRS, CDR2 YFSETQ. The CDR3 contains 14 residues.

This clonotype was observed a few times. The chain carries TRBV4-1 and TRBJ2-2; possible D gene TRBD1, 6 bases. CDR1 is MGHRA, CDR2 YSYEKL, per germline. CDR3 length: 16 amino acids. Trimming took off 2 bases at V and 1 base at J, with 11 bases between the two ends. Here the CDR3 DNA reads TGCGCCAGCAGCCAATCCGACAGGAGGAACACCGGGGAGCTGTTTTTT. Translation: CASSQSDRRNTGELFF.

This clonotype was observed at least ten times. This chain connects TRBV6-1 to TRBJ1-2, with D uncertain. Germline CDR1 reads MNHNS; CDR2 reads SASEGT. The CDR3 length is 13 residues. Trimming shortened V by 0 bases and J by 3 bases, and 5 bases separated the two germline ends. CDR3: CASSEAPDYGYTF. DNA of the CDR3: TGTGCCAGCAGTGAAGCGCCGGACTATGGCTACACCTTC.

This clonotype was observed a few times. The chain recombines TRBV20-1 with TRBJ1-1; unclear D gene. Germline V gene data show CDR1 as DFQATT and CDR2 as SNEGSKA (reference sequence). Between the trimmed V and J ends, which lost 1 base and 1 base, there was a span of 7 bases. The CDR3 runs 13 residues. The CDR3 DNA reads TGCAGTGCTAGAGGGTCCGGGAACACTGAAGCTTTCTTT. Translating gives CSARGSGNTEAFF.

The rearrangement links TRBV7-2 to TRBJ2-7, with 10 bases lining up with TRBD2. The junction had 4 bases not matched to a gene; V was cut back by 2 bases and J by 6 bases. The CDR3 loop spans 14 amino acids. Germline-derived CDR1 and CDR2 are SGHTA and FQGNSA. CDR3 nucleotide sequence: TGTGCCAGCAGCTTAAGAGCGGGAGGGCGCGAGCAGTACTTC. Protein sequence: CASSLRAGGREQYF.

This clonotype was detected many times. The chain uses TRBV30 and TRBJ2-1; 7 nucleotides match TRBD1. Germline CDR1 is GTSNPN and CDR2 is SVGIG (reference sequence). V gave up 4 bases and J gave up 5 bases; unmatched junction bases: 5. This CDR3 spans 13 amino acids. The CDR3 here is CAWIGQGDNEQFF. In DNA form, the CDR3 reads TGTGCCTGGATAGGGCAGGGGGACAATGAGCAGTTCTTC.

This clonotype was recorded only once. An end of the junction differs from the germline gene, which may be a read error. The genes are TRBV5-8 and TRBJ1-5, with no clear D. The CDR3 consists of 16 residues. CDR1 is SGHTS and CDR2 is YDEGEE in the germline V gene. The CDR3 here is CTSSLVFGLTNQPQHF. The DNA of the CDR3 is TGTACCAGCAGCTTGGTATTTGGGTTAACAAATCAGCCCCAGCATTTT. Looking up the rest from reference TRBV5-8 and TRBJ1-5 gives the full variable domain: EAGVTQSPTHLIKTRGQQATLRCSPISGHTSVYWYQQALGLGLQFLLWYDEGEERNRGNFPPRFSGRQFPNYSSELNVNALELEDSALYLCTSSLVFGLTNQPQHFGDGTRLSIL.

The chain couples TRBV6-6 to TRBJ2-3; unclear D gene. V lost 3 bases, J lost 6 bases, and 13 bases lay in between. This CDR3 is built from 14 residues. Germline CDR1 and CDR2: MNHNY and SVGAGI (reference sequence). The CDR3 is CASSYTQTVDTQYF. Written as DNA, the CDR3 is TGTGCCAGCAGTTATACCCAGACTGTGGATACGCAGTATTTT.

The chain couples TRBV4-2 to TRBJ2-5; 9 bases align to TRBD2. This CDR3 is 17 amino acids long. After removal of 0 bases from V and 2 bases from J, the junction contained 7 bases not matched to a gene. CDR1 is LGHNA and CDR2 is YNFKEQ in the germline V gene. This CDR3 is CASSQETGLAGQETQYF. The CDR3 bases are TGTGCCAGCAGCCAAGAGACGGGACTAGCTGGGCAAGAGACCCAGTACTTC.

This clonotype was seen at least ten times. This chain uses TRBV20-1 with TRBJ2-3; either TRBD1 or TRBD2 may supply D (5 bases each). This CDR3 spans 16 amino acids. Germline V CDR1 and CDR2: DFQATT, SNEGSKA (reference sequence). Between the trimmed V and J ends, which lost 2 bases and 0 bases, there was a span of 15 bases. The CDR3 spells CSARRGTDSSTDTQYF. The CDR3 DNA is TGCAGTGCTAGACGAGGGACGGATTCTAGCACAGATACGCAGTATTTT.

This clonotype was seen at least ten times. The V gene is TRBV9, the J gene TRBJ1-2; D gene unclear. The germline gives CDR1 SGDLS, CDR2 YYNGEE. The ends were cut back, 1 base at V and 3 bases at J, with 7 bases in the middle. The CDR3 runs to 13 residues. The CDR3 is CASSVPPYYGYTF. As DNA, the CDR3 is TGTGCCAGCAGCGTACCTCCGTACTATGGCTACACCTTC.

This clonotype was counted ten times or more. The J gene is TRBJ2-1, the V gene TRBV4-1; tentatively, D is TRBD1 or TRBD2 (5 bases each). The V and J ends lost 4 bases and 9 bases respectively, with 22 bases between them. Per the germline V gene, CDR1 is MGHRA and CDR2 is YSYEKL. This CDR3 is 16 amino acids long. The CDR3, as DNA: TGCGCCAGCAGCCGAGAGGGGACCACCCTGCCGAGTGAGCAGTTCTTC. This gives the protein CASSREGTTLPSEQFF.

This rearrangement joins TRBV11-2 to TRBJ2-3; D may be TRBD1 (6 bases). V was pared by 1 base and J by 7 bases, with 12 bases between. The CDR3 runs 14 residues. Germline V lookup: CDR1 SGHAT, CDR2 FQNNGV. DNA for the CDR3: TGTGCCAGCAGCTTAGGTGAACAGGGCCATACGCAGTATTTT. Translating gives CASSLGEQGHTQYF.

This clonotype was seen many times. The chain uses TRBV20-1 and TRBJ2-5; 8 nucleotides line up with TRBD2. The J segment lost 4 bases and the V segment lost 3 bases, leaving 7 bases of the junction unmatched. The CDR3 spans 14 residues. In germline, CDR1 is DFQATT, CDR2 SNEGSKA (reference sequence). The CDR3 here is CSASPAGVSETQYF. The CDR3 DNA reads as TGCAGTGCTAGTCCAGCGGGGGTGTCAGAGACCCAGTACTTC.

The V gene is TRBV5-5, the J gene TRBJ2-5; TRBD1 agrees at 9 bases. The length of the CDR3 is 17 residues. Looked up from germline, CDR1 is SGHKS and CDR2 is YYEKEE (reference sequence). After removal of 3 bases from V and 1 base from J, the junction contained 10 bases not matched to a gene. The CDR3 region is CASSWTPGQGIQETQYF. DNA of the CDR3: TGTGCCAGCAGCTGGACCCCGGGACAGGGAATCCAAGAGACCCAGTACTTC.

This clonotype was observed once. The genes are TRBV7-8 and TRBJ1-4; 7 bases agree with TRBD1. The germline V gene has CDR1 SGHVS and CDR2 FQNEAQ. Trimming took 4 bases from V and 8 from J; bases not matched to a gene: 7. CDR3 length: 14 residues. The CDR3 protein is CASSSNRGNEKLFF. The CDR3, as DNA: TGTGCCAGCAGCTCTAACAGGGGTAACGAAAAACTGTTTTTT. Drawing the rest from reference TRBV7-8 and TRBJ1-4, the complete variable domain is GAGVSQSPRYKVAKRGQDVALRCDPISGHVSLFWYQQALGQGPEFLTYFQNEAQLDKSGLPSDRFFAERPEGSVSTLKIQRTQQEDSAVYLCASSSNRGNEKLFFGSGTQLSVL.

The chain uses TRBV6-2 or TRBV6-3 and TRBJ2-1; 8 bases align to TRBD2. V shed 5 bases, J shed 5 bases, and the junction held 8 bases outside the gene matches. Germline V lookup: CDR1 MNHEY, CDR2 SVGEGT. The CDR3 runs 15 residues. CDR3 region: CASSLSGRDDNEQFF. CDR3 nucleotide sequence: TGTGCCAGCAGTCTGAGCGGGAGAGACGACAATGAGCAGTTCTTC.

In this sample, this clonotype turned up a few times. The chain combines TRBV5-6 with TRBJ1-1, with D unclear. The CDR3 extends over 12 amino acids. V lost 4 bases to trimming and J lost 3 bases, with 7 bases between them. The germline V gene encodes CDR1 SGHDT and CDR2 YYEEEE. The CDR3 bases are TGTGCCAGCAGCCTCTCCTACACTGAAGCTTTCTTT. This sequence encodes CASSLSYTEAFF.

In this sample, this clonotype turned up a few times. The V call is TRBV7-3, the J call TRBJ1-1; TRBD1 is a possible D gene (5 bases). V was clipped by 3 bases and J by 1 base, with 24 bases between them. Germline CDR1 is SGHTA and CDR2 is FQGTGA. The CDR3 loop spans 19 amino acids. CDR3 sequence: CASSFPGRGGGSGNTEAFF. The CDR3 nucleotides are TGTGCCAGCAGCTTCCCGGGACGTGGGGGGGGTAGCGGGAACACTGAAGCTTTCTTT. Together with reference TRBV7-3 and TRBJ1-1, the CDR3 gives the full variable domain: GAGVSQTPSNKVTEKGKYVELRCDPISGHTALYWYRQSLGQGPEFLIYFQGTGAADDSGLPNDRFFAVRPEGSVSTLKIQRTERGDSAVYLCASSFPGRGGGSGNTEAFFGQGTRLTVV.

This clonotype was found many times. The chain is built from TRBV29-1 and TRBJ2-7; the D is unclear. The CDR3 is made up of 15 amino acids. Trimming cost V 0 bases and J 5 bases, with 17 bases left between them. CDR1 is SQVTM, CDR2 ANQGSEA, per germline. CDR3 DNA sequence: TGCAGCGTTGAAGAGGGGAAGGGATCGGGCGACGAGCAGTACTTC. The encoded protein is CSVEEGKGSGDEQYF.

This clonotype was seen many times. This chain uses TRBV6-2 or TRBV6-3 with TRBJ2-5, with 8 positions matching TRBD2. Germline CDR1 is MNHEY and CDR2 is SVGEGT. With 6 bases clipped from V and 2 bases from J, the junction kept 17 bases outside the gene matches. The CDR3 covers 18 residues. This CDR3 is CASSPSGRAGGSQETQYF. The CDR3 DNA is TGTGCCAGCAGCCCCAGCGGTAGGGCGGGGGGTTCTCAAGAGACCCAGTACTTC.

In regard to this clonotype: The junction differs from germline at one of its ends, possibly a read error. The DNA of the CDR3 is TGTGCCAGCAGCTTAGCACTTACAGATGCGCAGTATTTT. It encodes CASSLALTDAQYF. The rearrangement joins TRBV7-9 to TRBJ2-3, with D hard to call. Germline loops: CDR1 SEHNR, CDR2 FQNEAQ (reference sequence). CDR3 length: 13 amino acids.

The chain is built from TRBV4-2 and TRBJ2-1, with D unresolved. The V and J ends lost 2 bases and 4 bases respectively, with 21 bases between them. Germline CDR1 reads LGHNA; CDR2 reads YNFKEQ. The length of the CDR3 is 18 residues. CDR3 sequence (DNA): TGTGCCAGCAGCCAAACCCCGGGTAGTGCCGTGGGGTACAATGAGCAGTTCTTC. Its protein product is CASSQTPGSAVGYNEQFF.

This clonotype was detected ten times or more. A much bigger clone sits one base away, suggesting this may be a read error. This chain links TRBV12-3 or TRBV12-4 with TRBJ2-3; D perhaps matches TRBD2 (5 bases). The CDR3 covers 14 residues. The CDR3 DNA reads TGTGCCAGCAGCCGAGGACTTGACACAGATGCGCAGTATTTT. Protein: CASSRGLDTDAQYF.

This clonotype appeared many times. The J gene is TRBJ2-7, the V gene TRBV12-3 or TRBV12-4; D not resolved. V was clipped by 6 bases and J by 0 bases, with 12 bases between them. The CDR3 has 14 residues. CDR3 amino acids: CASSPSGASYEQYF. CDR3 nucleotide sequence: TGTGCCAGCAGCCCCTCAGGTGCCTCCTACGAGCAGTACTTC.